This T cell receptor beta chain was captured in a study of response to subunit inactivated influenza vaccine (dated by TCRdb to the late 2010s). Background on the whole study: The study used deep quantitative T cell receptor repertoire profiling to track responses to a trivalent subunit inactivated influenza vaccine. General study outcomes and caveats: It was suggested by the authors that each seasonal influenza vaccination may recruit only a limited number of new T cells.

Comment on this clonotype: Which antigen it targets is not known. No per-base quality is available; no much larger clone lies one base away.

The germline V gene (reference sequence) supplies CDR1 WNHNN and CDR2 SYGVQD. Inclusive of the bounding cysteine and phenylalanine, the CDR3 is 19 residues long. Only the CDR3 DNA stays, 57 bases, in frame from base 1. Libraries were built with RT-PCR. Sequenced on an Illumina HiSeq 2500. The public reads were reanalyzed by TCRdb: fastp trimming at Q25, MiXCR alignment, in-frame beta chains only. Every entry covers one CDR3 protein and lists the most common genes and DNA from its rows. This sample gives under 950,000 distinct CDR3 sequences in total; 21% of them show up just once. The ten largest clones add up to about 9.4% of the sample.

The sequence was obtained from a man aged 50 to 59 who received an inactivated influenza vaccine. Donor details come from another sample of the same person, matched by shared clones. Sequencing was performed on PBMCs from blood, taken more than 4 days after vaccination. The V gene is TRBV10-1 and the J gene is TRBJ1-5, with no confident D gene call. The CDR3 amino acid sequence is: CSGVCHTHDALCSNQPQHF. In nucleotides, the sequence is TGCTCTGGGGTTTGCCACACTCATGATGCACTGTGTAGCAATCAGCCCCAGCATTTT.